The 31 T cell receptor beta chains given below trace back to one sample, sequenced in a study of human T cells and chemical hapten exposure. Time point: pre-sensitization, week 0. Treatment specified: therapeutic diphenylcyclopropenone sensitization with weekly scalp DPC. MiXCR, applied by TCRdb to the RACE reads, yields one record per CDR3 protein. Among about 120,000 distinct CDR3 sequences, about 13% were seen once, and the ten largest hold 2.8%. Sequenced here: whole blood, sampled in connection with sensitization to the hapten diphenylcyclopropenone (DPC). These receptors were collected from a woman between 18 and 29 years old with alopecia areata. Some clones in this sample may be carry-over from other donors' samples.

The gene calls are TRBV20-1 and TRBJ1-2, with D unresolved. Germline CDR1 DFQATT, CDR2 SNEGSKA (reference sequence). V shed 2 bases and J shed 0 bases, with 13 bases lying between them. The CDR3 is 15 amino acids. The CDR3 is CSARSDQLANYGYTF. The CDR3 DNA sequence: TGCAGTGCTAGATCCGACCAGTTAGCTAACTATGGCTACACCTTC.

This clonotype was detected only a few times. The V call is TRBV28, the J call TRBJ2-1, with D perhaps TRBD1 or TRBD2 (5 bases each). The germline gives CDR1 MDHEN, CDR2 SYDVKM. The length of the CDR3 is 12 residues. V shed 6 bases and J shed 8 bases, with 11 bases lying between them. CDR3 residues: CASRGPPDEQFF. The CDR3 DNA is TGTGCCAGCAGGGGACCGCCCGATGAGCAGTTCTTC.

This clonotype was observed at least ten times. V and J are TRBV6-5 and TRBJ2-2, with TRBD2 matching 11 bases. V shed 2 bases, J shed 2 bases, and the junction held 7 bases outside the gene matches. The CDR3 is 18 residues long. The V gene's germline CDR1 is MNHEY and CDR2 SVGAGI. As DNA, the CDR3 is TGTGCCAGCAGTTACGTCCCGCTAGCGGGGGGTAACACCGGGGAGCTGTTTTTT. Amino acid sequence: CASSYVPLAGGNTGELFF.

In its sample, this clonotype was seen a few times. The CDR3 protein is CASSLGGYRRDPLQPQHF. DNA for the CDR3: TGTGCCAGCAGCTTAGGGGGATACCGCCGGGACCCTCTTCAGCCCCAGCATTTT. V is TRBV7-9 and J is TRBJ1-5; possible D gene TRBD1, 5 bases. CDR1 is SEHNR and CDR2 is FQNEAQ in the germline V gene (reference sequence). The CDR3 has 18 amino acids. V lost 1 base and J lost 6, with 22 bases in between.

The chain links TRBV29-1 to TRBJ1-1; D gene ambiguous. Germline V lookup: CDR1 SQVTM, CDR2 ANQGSEA. This CDR3 has 12 residues. Deletions cut 0 bases from V and 9 bases from J, with 11 bases between. CDR3 DNA sequence: TGCAGCGTTGAAGATCAGGAGCTAAAAGCTTTCTTT. Amino acids: CSVEDQELKAFF.

V usage is TRBV7-2 and J usage is TRBJ2-7, with a possible D match to TRBD1 (8 bases). This CDR3 spans 15 amino acids. CDR1 is SGHTA, CDR2 FQGNSA, per germline. V lost 5 bases and J lost 2, with 16 bases in between. CDR3 in DNA: TGTGCCAGCAGCGAAGGACAGGGAGGGGCCTACGAGCAGTACTTC. This codes for CASSEGQGGAYEQYF.

This clonotype has at least ten counts. The rearrangement links TRBV27 to TRBJ1-2, with D possibly being TRBD1 (6 bases). The germline CDR1 and CDR2 sequences are MNHEY and SMNVEV (reference sequence). CDR3 size: 13 residues. V was shortened by 3 bases and J by 6 bases, with 11 bases between the two germline ends. The DNA for the CDR3 is TGTGCCAGCAGTTTCATGGGGGCGGATGGCTACACCTTC. Translation gives CASSFMGADGYTF.

The V and J genes are TRBV6-5 and TRBJ1-5; D is unclear. The germline V gene encodes CDR1 MNHEY and CDR2 SVGAGI. The CDR3 spans 12 residues. V was clipped by 0 bases and J by 6 bases, with 3 bases between them. In DNA form, the CDR3 reads TGTGCCAGCAGTTACTCTGGTCAGCCCCAGCATTTT. Its protein product is CASSYSGQPQHF.

V and J are TRBV4-2 and TRBJ1-2; no reliable D call. CDR1 LGHNA and CDR2 YNFKEQ come from the germline V gene. The ends were cut back, 1 base at V and 1 base at J, with 13 bases in the middle. The CDR3 is 16 amino acids. The CDR3 is CASSQGYSDGNYGYTF. The DNA for the CDR3 is TGTGCCAGCAGCCAAGGATACTCGGACGGTAACTATGGCTACACCTTC.

The V gene is TRBV9, the J gene TRBJ1-2; no definite D call. Trimming pared 0 bases from V and 2 bases from J, leaving 5 bases between. The germline CDR1 and CDR2 sequences are SGDLS and YYNGEE. This CDR3 comprises 13 residues. The CDR3 region is CASSVEQNYGYTF. CDR3 in DNA: TGTGCCAGCAGCGTAGAGCAAAACTATGGCTACACCTTC.

V is TRBV6-2 or TRBV6-3 and J is TRBJ2-1, with D tentatively TRBD2 (7 bases). Deletions cut 6 bases from V and 6 bases from J, with 15 bases between. The CDR3 spans 14 residues. From germline, CDR1 is MNHEY and CDR2 SVGEGT. CDR3 in amino acids: CASSWGGGLNEQFF. In nucleotides, the CDR3 is TGTGCCAGCAGCTGGGGGGGCGGGCTCAATGAGCAGTTCTTC.

The chain employs TRBV7-2 and TRBJ1-2; TRBD1 might be the D (5 bases). The V gene lost 5 bases and the J gene lost 4 bases, with 14 bases spanning the gap. Germline V lookup: CDR1 SGHTA, CDR2 FQGNSA. This CDR3 is 14 amino acids long. DNA for the CDR3: TGTGCCAGCAGCCCCCCAGGGCGCGGCTATGGCTACACCTTC. This sequence encodes CASSPPGRGYGYTF.

With respect to this clonotype: A read error may produce the germline difference seen at one junction end. The chain links TRBV12-3 or TRBV12-4 to TRBJ1-6; 7 bases agree with TRBD1. The CDR3 is made up of 16 amino acids. This CDR3 is CASSLVGRGINSTLHF. The CDR3 nucleotides read TGTGCCAGCAGTTTAGTCGGCAGGGGGATTAATTCAACCCTCCACTTT.

The chain recombines TRBV6-1 with TRBJ2-5, with D maybe TRBD2 (5 bases). The V gene's germline CDR1 is MNHNS and CDR2 SASEGT. V lost 4 bases and J lost 4, with 13 bases in between. The CDR3 extends over 14 amino acids. This chain's CDR3 is CASSVGRGGETQYF. As DNA, the CDR3 is TGTGCCAGCAGTGTGGGCCGAGGAGGAGAGACCCAGTACTTC.

The V and J genes are TRBV3-1 and TRBJ2-5, with a possible D match to TRBD2 (7 bases). Trimming removed 3 bases from V and 2 bases from J, with 16 bases in between. The CDR3 consists of 16 residues. Looked up from germline, CDR1 is LGHDT and CDR2 is YNNKEL (reference sequence). The CDR3 coding sequence is TGTGCCAGCAGCCATCGTGGGGGGGCGGTACAAGAGACCCAGTACTTC. It specifies CASSHRGGAVQETQYF.

The chain recombines TRBV4-2 with TRBJ2-3, with 10 bases fitting TRBD2. Trimming removed 0 bases from V and 0 bases from J; junction bases left unmatched: 6. The CDR3 totals 18 residues. From germline, CDR1 is LGHNA and CDR2 YNFKEQ. The CDR3 loop reads CASSQDWVAGGSTDTQYF. The CDR3 coding sequence is TGTGCCAGCAGCCAAGATTGGGTAGCGGGGGGTAGCACAGATACGCAGTATTTT.

The rearrangement links TRBV12-3 or TRBV12-4 to TRBJ1-5; a possible D gene is TRBD1 (5 bases). The CDR3 totals 16 residues. V lost 6 bases to trimming and J lost 0 bases, with 15 bases between them. The CDR3 sequence is CASSRDAGYSNQPQHF. CDR3 in DNA: TGTGCCAGCAGCCGGGACGCCGGGTATAGCAATCAGCCCCAGCATTTT.

V is TRBV7-9 and J is TRBJ1-6, with TRBD1 matching 9 bases. Germline V gene data show CDR1 as SEHNR and CDR2 as FQNEAQ (reference sequence). V was pared by 1 base and J by 5 bases, with 6 bases of the junction left unmatched. The CDR3 has 17 residues. CDR3 sequence: CASSLGLGTGHNSPLHF. CDR3 coding DNA: TGTGCCAGCAGCTTAGGACTGGGGACAGGGCATAATTCACCCCTCCACTTT.

This clonotype came up once. This chain connects TRBV20-1 to TRBJ1-5; D unresolved. Trimming pared 5 bases from V and 16 bases from J, leaving 15 bases between. From germline, CDR1 is DFQATT and CDR2 SNEGSKA (reference sequence). There are 10 residues in the CDR3. The CDR3 DNA is TGCAGTGCTCTAAAGACCCTAGAACATTTT. Residues: CSALKTLEHF.

The genes are TRBV11-2 and TRBJ2-3; TRBD2 aligns across 8 bases. From germline, CDR1 is SGHAT and CDR2 FQNNGV. This CDR3 is 15 amino acids long. V was clipped by 4 bases and J by 8 bases; unmatched bases: 11. CDR3 nucleotides: TGTGCCAGCAGCTACCCAGGGGCTAGCGGGTTTACGCAGTATTTT. It codes for CASSYPGASGFTQYF.

This clonotype was seen a handful of times. The V gene is TRBV7-2, the J gene TRBJ2-1, with 10 bases that match TRBD2. The germline gives CDR1 SGHTA, CDR2 FQGNSA. The CDR3 is made up of 15 amino acids. The junction had 7 bases not matched to a gene; V was cut back by 2 bases and J by 9 bases. This chain's CDR3 is CASSLQRGGSGEQFF. The CDR3 coding sequence is TGTGCCAGCAGCTTACAGCGGGGGGGCTCTGGTGAGCAGTTCTTC.

The chain joins TRBV20-1 to TRBJ2-1; a weak D match, TRBD1 (5 bases). Germline values: CDR1 DFQATT, CDR2 SNEGSKA (reference sequence). V lost 8 bases and J lost 7, with 12 bases in between. CDR3 length equals 11 residues. The CDR3 region has the DNA TGCAGTACGGAAGGACATAATGAGCAGTTCTTC. Translation gives CSTEGHNEQFF.

This chain uses TRBV24-1 with TRBJ2-1; D remains ambiguous. Trimming took 3 bases from V and 0 from J, leaving 11 bases between them. The germline V gene has CDR1 KGHDR and CDR2 SFDVKD. The CDR3 totals 16 residues. CDR3 protein: CATSDTDGSSYNEQFF. CDR3 sequence (DNA): TGTGCCACCAGTGATACGGACGGTAGCTCCTACAATGAGCAGTTCTTC.

The chain combines TRBV19 with TRBJ2-2, with TRBD1 matching over 7 bases. Trimming at V came to 4 bases and at J to 4 bases, leaving 6 bases not matched to a gene. Germline V lookup: CDR1 LNHDA, CDR2 SQIVND (reference sequence). This CDR3 comprises 15 residues. This chain's CDR3 is CASSRRDRVTGELFF. The CDR3 nucleotides are TGTGCCAGTAGTAGGCGAGACAGGGTCACCGGGGAGCTGTTTTTT.

This clonotype was detected many times. CDR3 in DNA: TGCAGTGCTAGAGATCAGGGGGGGCCGACAGATACGCAGTATTTT. It encodes CSARDQGGPTDTQYF. The chain uses TRBV20-1 and TRBJ2-3; D is tentatively TRBD1 or TRBD2 (7 bases each). The CDR3 extends over 15 amino acids. Trimming left V 0 bases short and J 3 bases short, with 13 bases between. Looked up from germline, CDR1 is DFQATT and CDR2 is SNEGSKA (reference sequence).

This chain links TRBV12-3 or TRBV12-4 with TRBJ1-1, with 11 bases that match TRBD1. The trim removed 6 bases at V and 7 bases at J, leaving 13 bases unmatched. CDR3 size: 16 residues. The CDR3 sequence is CASSRTGGQGVNEAFF. CDR3 DNA: TGTGCCAGCAGCCGGACAGGGGGCCAGGGAGTCAATGAAGCTTTCTTT.

The chain links TRBV7-9 to TRBJ2-5; TRBD2 aligns across 8 bases. The CDR3 is 14 amino acids. CDR1 and CDR2 from the germline V gene are SEHNR and FQNEAQ (reference sequence). The junction had 4 bases not matched to a gene; V was cut back by 2 bases and J by 5 bases. This CDR3 is CASSLQAGAETQYF. DNA for the CDR3: TGTGCCAGCAGCTTACAAGCGGGGGCGGAGACCCAGTACTTC.

In the case of this clonotype: A much more abundant neighbour one base away suggests this may be a read error. The chain uses TRBV20-1 and TRBJ2-5; TRBD1 agrees at 9 bases. The V and J ends lost 0 bases and 3 bases, in that order; junction bases with no gene match: 5. CDR1 is DFQATT, CDR2 SNEGSKA, per germline (reference sequence). The CDR3 loop spans 15 amino acids. The CDR3 nucleotides read TGCAGTGCTAGAGATCCACAGGGGGCCAAAGAGACCCAGTACTTC. Protein product: CSARDPQGAKETQYF.

The table lists this clonotype with a few counts. The J gene is TRBJ2-3, the V gene TRBV3-1; weak D call: TRBD2 (5 bases). V was pared by 2 bases and J by 4 bases, with 13 bases between. Looked up from germline, CDR1 is LGHDT and CDR2 is YNNKEL (reference sequence). The length of the CDR3 is 15 residues. The CDR3: CASSQFERTADTQYF. The DNA of the CDR3 is TGTGCCAGCAGCCAATTCGAGCGGACGGCAGATACGCAGTATTTT.

The sample holds many counts of this clonotype. The rearrangement uses TRBV3-1 and TRBJ1-1; D uncertain. V was clipped by 7 bases and J by 2 bases, with 11 bases between them. The CDR3 is 13 residues long. Germline CDR1 is LGHDT and CDR2 is YNNKEL (reference sequence). The CDR3 nucleotides are TGTGCCAGCAAACGAGCTGCTAACACTGAAGCTTTCTTT. Residues: CASKRAANTEAFF.

This clonotype has ten or more counts. CDR3 DNA sequence: TGTGCCAGCAGAGAAACAGGTTGGGGTGAAAAACTGTTTTTT. This gives the protein CASRETGWGEKLFF. The V gene is TRBV25-1, the J gene TRBJ1-4; D might be TRBD1 (5 bases). Trimming shortened V by 6 bases and J by 7 bases, and 15 bases separated the two germline ends. This CDR3 is 14 amino acids long. Germline CDR1 and CDR2: MGHDK and SYGVNS.